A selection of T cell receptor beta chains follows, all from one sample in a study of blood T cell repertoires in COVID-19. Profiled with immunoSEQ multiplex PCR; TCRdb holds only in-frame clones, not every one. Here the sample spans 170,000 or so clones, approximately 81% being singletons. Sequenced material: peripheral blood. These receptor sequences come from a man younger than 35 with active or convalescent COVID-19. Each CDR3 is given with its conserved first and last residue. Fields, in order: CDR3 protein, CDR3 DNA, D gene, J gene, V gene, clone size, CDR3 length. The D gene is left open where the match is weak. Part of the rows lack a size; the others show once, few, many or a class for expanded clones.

cdr3_aa: CASSPLGLAGRDNEQFF
cdr3_nt: TGTGCCAGCAGCCCCCTGGGACTAGCGGGGCGAGACAATGAGCAGTTCTTC
d_call: TRBD2
j_call: TRBJ2-1
v_call: TRBV11-2
clone_size: -
cdr3_length: 17

cdr3_aa: CSASLGQPNEKLFF
cdr3_nt: TGCAGTGCTAGTCTCGGACAGCCTAATGAAAAACTGTTTTTT
d_call: -
j_call: TRBJ1-4
v_call: TRBV20-1
clone_size: -
cdr3_length: 14

cdr3_aa: CASSGQLSGNTIYF
cdr3_nt: TGTGCCAGCTCTGGACAGCTCTCTGGAAACACCATATATTTT
d_call: -
j_call: TRBJ1-3
v_call: TRBV6-5
clone_size: once
cdr3_length: 14

cdr3_aa: CASSQGTSGRTDTQYF
cdr3_nt: TGCGCCAGCAGCCAGGGGACTAGCGGGCGCACAGATACGCAGTATTTT
d_call: TRBD2
j_call: TRBJ2-3
v_call: TRBV4-3
clone_size: -
cdr3_length: 16

cdr3_aa: CASSPRTGGGSPLHF
cdr3_nt: TGTGCCAGCAGCCCAAGGACAGGGGGAGGTTCACCCCTCCACTTT
d_call: TRBD1
j_call: TRBJ1-6
v_call: TRBV7-9
clone_size: -
cdr3_length: 15

cdr3_aa: CASSRPGTDTYEQYF
cdr3_nt: TGTGCCAGCAGCCGACCCGGGACAGATACCTACGAGCAGTACTTC
d_call: TRBD1
j_call: TRBJ2-7
v_call: TRBV6-2/TRBV6-3
clone_size: -
cdr3_length: 15

cdr3_aa: CASSLGTAAGANVLTF
cdr3_nt: TGTGCCAGCAGCTTGGGGACAGCCGCTGGGGCCAACGTCCTGACTTTC
d_call: -
j_call: TRBJ2-6
v_call: TRBV5-8
clone_size: -
cdr3_length: 16

cdr3_aa: CASSYDSLSGNIIYF
cdr3_nt: TGTGCCAGCAGCTACGACAGTCTCTCTGGAAACATCATATATTTT
d_call: -
j_call: TRBJ1-3
v_call: TRBV5-4
clone_size: -
cdr3_length: 15

cdr3_aa: CSVEVQGGITQYF
cdr3_nt: TGCAGCGTTGAAGTACAGGGTGGTATTACCCAGTACTTC
d_call: -
j_call: TRBJ2-5
v_call: TRBV29-1
clone_size: -
cdr3_length: 13

cdr3_aa: CASSPDRYYGYTF
cdr3_nt: TGTGCCAGCAGCCCAGACAGGTACTATGGCTACACCTTC
d_call: -
j_call: TRBJ1-2
v_call: TRBV6-2/TRBV6-3
clone_size: -
cdr3_length: 13

cdr3_aa: CASSPLDRGHTMNGYTF
cdr3_nt: TGTGCCAGCAGCCCATTGGACAGGGGGCACACGATGAATGGCTACACCTTC
d_call: TRBD1
j_call: TRBJ1-2
v_call: TRBV11-2
clone_size: -
cdr3_length: 17